The sequence of this TCR beta chain was determined in a study of Ad26.COV2.S vaccination and SARS-CoV-2 variants. The treatment is: about 20 received Ad26.COV2.S at low or high dose, single or two shots; several received placebo; per-sample allocation not given. Repertoires come from day 63 after the first vaccine or placebo injection. Method: immunoSEQ multiplex PCR; TCRdb's copy keeps in-frame clones and lacks some. Of 500,000 or so clones in the sample, approximately 92% were seen once. The CDR3 contains 17 residues. V was trimmed by 6 bases and J by 4 bases, leaving 23 bases between them. Germline lookup yields CDR1 SGHTA and CDR2 FQGNSA.

The sequence was obtained from a person aged 18 to 65 who received the Ad26.COV2.S COVID-19 vaccine or a placebo. The chain is built from TRBV7-2 and TRBJ2-3; D not certain. The starting material was peripheral blood, obtained in a trial of Ad26.COV2.S vaccine versus placebo. CDR3 region: CASSPLFFGRKPDTQYF. As DNA, the CDR3 is TGTGCCAGCAGTCCCCTCTTTTTTGGGCGCAAACCAGATACGCAGTATTTT.